Listed below are T cell receptor beta chains from one sample, sequenced in a study of T cells in Graves' hyperthyroidism and ophthalmopathy. TCRdb used MiXCR to reprocess the multiplex PCR reads, holding one entry per CDR3 protein. In the table there are hundreds of thousands of distinct CDR3 sequences, just under 20% of which are singletons. Sequencing used blood. The receptors stem from a man in his forties with Graves' ophthalmopathy. Both conserved end residues are part of each CDR3. The D gene is left open where the match is weak. Clone sizes are given selectively: once, few, many, or a class where the clone is expanded.

clone size: NA; V gene: TRBV7-8; D gene: NA; CDR3 length: 15; J gene: TRBJ1-6; CDR3 protein: CASSLANTNNSPLHF; CDR3 DNA: TGTGCCAGCAGCTTAGCAAACACCAATAATTCACCCCTCCACTTT
clone size: NA; V gene: TRBV5-8; D gene: TRBD1; CDR3 length: 13; J gene: TRBJ1-1; CDR3 protein: CASRRTGISEAFF; CDR3 DNA: TGTGCCAGCAGGAGGACAGGGATTTCTGAAGCTTTCTTT
clone size: many; V gene: TRBV11-1; D gene: NA; CDR3 length: 15; J gene: TRBJ1-1; CDR3 protein: CASSTNGRMKTEAFF; CDR3 DNA: TGTGCCAGCAGCACGAACGGGAGGATGAAGACTGAAGCTTTCTTT
clone size: few; V gene: TRBV12-3/TRBV12-4; D gene: NA; CDR3 length: 12; J gene: TRBJ2-2; CDR3 protein: CASSLRRGELFF; CDR3 DNA: TGTGCCAGCAGTCTAAGACGAGGGGAGCTGTTTTTT
clone size: NA; V gene: TRBV28; D gene: NA; CDR3 length: 14; J gene: TRBJ1-5; CDR3 protein: CASSFLEGNQPQHF; CDR3 DNA: TGTGCCAGCAGTTTTTTGGAGGGCAATCAGCCCCAGCATTTT
clone size: NA; V gene: TRBV9; D gene: NA; CDR3 length: 16; J gene: TRBJ2-1; CDR3 protein: CASSFTRIPRDNEQFF; CDR3 DNA: TGTGCCAGCAGCTTTACAAGGATCCCGAGGGACAATGAGCAGTTCTTC
clone size: few; V gene: TRBV11-2; D gene: TRBD2; CDR3 length: 18; J gene: TRBJ2-4; CDR3 protein: CASSLEAPRRGGENIQYF; CDR3 DNA: TGTGCCAGCAGCTTAGAGGCCCCAAGAAGGGGAGGGGAAAACATTCAGTACTTC
clone size: few; V gene: TRBV6-2/TRBV6-3; D gene: TRBD2; CDR3 length: 17; J gene: TRBJ2-3; CDR3 protein: CASSYLLGGRGTDTQYF; CDR3 DNA: TGTGCCAGCAGTTACCTACTCGGCGGGAGGGGCACAGATACGCAGTATTTT
clone size: many; V gene: TRBV11-2; D gene: NA; CDR3 length: 14; J gene: TRBJ2-1; CDR3 protein: CASSLRAAGNEQFF; CDR3 DNA: TGTGCCAGCAGCTTACGGGCCGCGGGGAATGAGCAGTTCTTC
clone size: many; V gene: TRBV27; D gene: TRBD1; CDR3 length: 16; J gene: TRBJ2-3; CDR3 protein: CASSPDRAGYTDTQYF; CDR3 DNA: TGTGCCAGCAGTCCAGACAGGGCGGGTTACACAGATACGCAGTATTTT
clone size: many; V gene: TRBV2; D gene: NA; CDR3 length: 14; J gene: TRBJ2-1; CDR3 protein: CASITPGSYNEQFF; CDR3 DNA: TGTGCCAGCATAACCCCCGGGAGCTACAATGAGCAGTTCTTC
clone size: many; V gene: TRBV5-1; D gene: NA; CDR3 length: 13; J gene: TRBJ2-7; CDR3 protein: CASSLEGRGEQYF; CDR3 DNA: TGCGCCAGCAGCTTGGAGGGTCGAGGGGAGCAGTACTTC
clone size: few; V gene: TRBV6-2/TRBV6-3; D gene: NA; CDR3 length: 13; J gene: TRBJ2-1; CDR3 protein: CASSQPPRDEQFF; CDR3 DNA: TGTGCCAGCAGTCAACCCCCCCGGGATGAGCAGTTCTTC
clone size: many; V gene: TRBV30; D gene: NA; CDR3 length: 15; J gene: TRBJ1-1; CDR3 protein: CAWSLLLRVDTEAFF; CDR3 DNA: TGTGCCTGGAGTCTCCTTCTCCGTGTGGACACTGAAGCTTTCTTT
clone size: few; V gene: TRBV30; D gene: NA; CDR3 length: 17; J gene: TRBJ2-3; CDR3 protein: CAWSLLQGGVSTDTQYF; CDR3 DNA: TGTGCCTGGAGTTTACTACAGGGGGGGGTTAGCACAGATACGCAGTATTTT
clone size: few; V gene: TRBV12-3/TRBV12-4; D gene: NA; CDR3 length: 13; J gene: TRBJ2-2; CDR3 protein: CASSHLGYGELFF; CDR3 DNA: TGTGCCAGCAGTCACCTGGGCTACGGGGAGCTGTTTTTT
clone size: NA; V gene: TRBV7-2; D gene: NA; CDR3 length: 14; J gene: TRBJ2-2; CDR3 protein: CASSLDSVTPELYF; CDR3 DNA: TGTGCCAGCAGCTTAGATTCAGTGACGCCCGAGCTGTATTTT
clone size: NA; V gene: TRBV29-1; D gene: NA; CDR3 length: 13; J gene: TRBJ1-3; CDR3 protein: CSVESGGGNTIYF; CDR3 DNA: TGCAGCGTTGAGTCGGGGGGTGGAAACACCATATATTTT
clone size: many; V gene: TRBV28; D gene: NA; CDR3 length: 15; J gene: TRBJ2-1; CDR3 protein: CASSLSWVDTNEQFF; CDR3 DNA: TGTGCCAGCAGTTTATCGTGGGTCGACACGAATGAGCAGTTCTTC
clone size: many; V gene: TRBV12-3/TRBV12-4; D gene: NA; CDR3 length: 15; J gene: TRBJ1-6; CDR3 protein: CASSTQKVWNSPLHF; CDR3 DNA: TGTGCCAGCAGTACTCAAAAGGTTTGGAATTCACCCCTCCACTTT
clone size: NA; V gene: TRBV5-1; D gene: TRBD2; CDR3 length: 15; J gene: TRBJ2-1; CDR3 protein: CASSSGLAGNNEQFF; CDR3 DNA: TGCGCCAGCAGCTCGGGACTAGCGGGAAACAATGAGCAGTTCTTC
clone size: NA; V gene: TRBV4-1; D gene: NA; CDR3 length: 15; J gene: TRBJ1-2; CDR3 protein: CASSRLIEKDYGYTF; CDR3 DNA: TGCGCCAGCAGCCGCTTAATCGAGAAAGACTATGGCTACACCTTC
clone size: few; V gene: TRBV2; D gene: NA; CDR3 length: 14; J gene: TRBJ2-7; CDR3 protein: CASSGDSWTYEQYF; CDR3 DNA: TGTGCCAGCTCAGGGGATAGTTGGACCTACGAGCAGTACTTC
clone size: few; V gene: TRBV4-2; D gene: NA; CDR3 length: 14; J gene: TRBJ2-7; CDR3 protein: CASSQDEGSYEQYF; CDR3 DNA: TGTGCCAGCAGCCAAGACGAGGGGTCCTACGAGCAGTACTTC
clone size: NA; V gene: TRBV9; D gene: TRBD2; CDR3 length: 16; J gene: TRBJ2-5; CDR3 protein: CASSAQGLVMGETQYF; CDR3 DNA: TGTGCCAGCAGCGCCCAGGGACTAGTTATGGGAGAGACCCAGTACTTC
clone size: few; V gene: TRBV11-2; D gene: TRBD1; CDR3 length: 19; J gene: TRBJ1-3; CDR3 protein: CASSLTRTGAPIIRNTIYF; CDR3 DNA: TGTGCCAGCAGCCTTACCCGGACAGGGGCGCCAATCATCAGAAACACCATATATTTT
clone size: NA; V gene: TRBV29-1; D gene: NA; CDR3 length: 15; J gene: TRBJ1-1; CDR3 protein: CSVDKGYDMNTEAFF; CDR3 DNA: TGCAGCGTTGACAAGGGCTATGACATGAACACTGAAGCTTTCTTT
clone size: many; V gene: TRBV7-6; D gene: NA; CDR3 length: 15; J gene: TRBJ1-1; CDR3 protein: CASSSIQALNTEAFF; CDR3 DNA: TGTGCCAGCAGCTCCATTCAGGCGTTGAACACTGAAGCTTTCTTT
clone size: NA; V gene: TRBV7-9; D gene: TRBD1; CDR3 length: 13; J gene: TRBJ2-7; CDR3 protein: CASSVRQGGEQYF; CDR3 DNA: TGTGCCAGCAGCGTACGACAGGGTGGCGAGCAGTACTTC
clone size: NA; V gene: TRBV20-1; D gene: NA; CDR3 length: 14; J gene: TRBJ1-2; CDR3 protein: CSADRVGRVHGYTF; CDR3 DNA: TGCAGTGCAGACCGAGTGGGCCGCGTGCATGGCTACACCTTC
clone size: few; V gene: TRBV3-1; D gene: NA; CDR3 length: 14; J gene: TRBJ2-7; CDR3 protein: CASSLQAPYYEQYF; CDR3 DNA: TGTGCCAGCAGCCTCCAGGCTCCTTACTACGAGCAGTACTTC
clone size: NA; V gene: TRBV20-1; D gene: NA; CDR3 length: 15; J gene: TRBJ1-2; CDR3 protein: CSARPLGQINYGYTF; CDR3 DNA: TGCAGTGCTAGACCCCTCGGACAGATTAACTATGGCTACACCTTC
clone size: NA; V gene: TRBV5-1; D gene: TRBD1; CDR3 length: 16; J gene: TRBJ1-1; CDR3 protein: CASSYGDRVHITEAFF; CDR3 DNA: TGCGCCAGCAGTTATGGGGACAGGGTGCATATCACTGAAGCTTTCTTT
clone size: few; V gene: TRBV6-1; D gene: NA; CDR3 length: 18; J gene: TRBJ2-1; CDR3 protein: CASSEARGYWSSYNEQFF; CDR3 DNA: TGTGCCAGCAGTGAAGCGAGGGGCTATTGGAGCTCCTACAATGAGCAGTTCTTC
clone size: few; V gene: TRBV15; D gene: NA; CDR3 length: 15; J gene: TRBJ1-5; CDR3 protein: CATSLPPFGNQPQHF; CDR3 DNA: TGTGCCACCAGCCTGCCACCCTTCGGCAATCAGCCCCAGCATTTT
clone size: few; V gene: TRBV2; D gene: NA; CDR3 length: 14; J gene: TRBJ2-7; CDR3 protein: CASGRRGVSYEQYF; CDR3 DNA: TGTGCCAGCGGAAGGAGGGGGGTCTCCTACGAGCAGTACTTC
clone size: NA; V gene: TRBV27; D gene: TRBD1; CDR3 length: 17; J gene: TRBJ1-6; CDR3 protein: CASSLDPPGQGYSPLHF; CDR3 DNA: TGTGCCAGCAGTTTAGACCCTCCGGGACAGGGTTATTCACCCCTCCACTTT
clone size: NA; V gene: TRBV20-1; D gene: NA; CDR3 length: 15; J gene: TRBJ2-4; CDR3 protein: CSASLTTGAKNIQYF; CDR3 DNA: TGCAGTGCTAGCCTCACGACAGGAGCCAAAAACATTCAGTACTTC
clone size: many; V gene: TRBV3-1; D gene: NA; CDR3 length: 11; J gene: TRBJ2-7; CDR3 protein: CASSQAAEQYF; CDR3 DNA: TGTGCCAGCAGCCAAGCGGCCGAGCAGTACTTC
clone size: few; V gene: TRBV7-8; D gene: TRBD2; CDR3 length: 16; J gene: TRBJ2-1; CDR3 protein: CASSFGASGGYNEQFF; CDR3 DNA: TGTGCCAGCAGCTTTGGCGCTAGCGGGGGCTACAATGAGCAGTTCTTC
clone size: NA; V gene: TRBV20-1; D gene: TRBD2; CDR3 length: 14; J gene: TRBJ2-4; CDR3 protein: CSAGTSGFKNIQYF; CDR3 DNA: TGCAGTGCTGGGACTAGCGGGTTCAAAAACATTCAGTACTTC
clone size: NA; V gene: TRBV28; D gene: NA; CDR3 length: 16; J gene: TRBJ2-2; CDR3 protein: CASSLNVGANTGELFF; CDR3 DNA: TGTGCCAGCAGTTTAAACGTTGGAGCGAACACCGGGGAGCTGTTTTTT
clone size: many; V gene: TRBV12-3/TRBV12-4; D gene: TRBD2; CDR3 length: 13; J gene: TRBJ2-1; CDR3 protein: CASSLRGGHEQFF; CDR3 DNA: TGTGCCAGCAGCCTACGGGGGGGCCATGAGCAGTTCTTC
clone size: many; V gene: TRBV3-1; D gene: NA; CDR3 length: 14; J gene: TRBJ2-3; CDR3 protein: CASSFRTSTDTQYF; CDR3 DNA: TGTGCCAGCAGCTTTAGGACTAGCACAGATACGCAGTATTTT
clone size: NA; V gene: TRBV5-6; D gene: TRBD1; CDR3 length: 17; J gene: TRBJ2-7; CDR3 protein: CASSPRVGGQGSYEQYF; CDR3 DNA: TGTGCCAGCAGCCCCCGCGTCGGGGGACAGGGCTCCTACGAGCAGTACTTC
clone size: few; V gene: TRBV13; D gene: NA; CDR3 length: 14; J gene: TRBJ1-4; CDR3 protein: CASSFSGGSEKLFF; CDR3 DNA: TGTGCCAGCAGCTTTTCCGGGGGCAGTGAAAAACTGTTTTTT
clone size: few; V gene: TRBV11-3; D gene: TRBD1; CDR3 length: 12; J gene: TRBJ2-1; CDR3 protein: CASSAGQGVPFF; CDR3 DNA: TGTGCCAGCAGCGCCGGACAGGGAGTGCCGTTCTTC
clone size: many; V gene: TRBV2; D gene: TRBD2; CDR3 length: 14; J gene: TRBJ2-3; CDR3 protein: CASRRAGVADTQYF; CDR3 DNA: TGTGCCTCTAGGCGAGCGGGAGTGGCAGATACGCAGTATTTT
clone size: NA; V gene: TRBV6-2/TRBV6-3; D gene: NA; CDR3 length: 14; J gene: TRBJ2-5; CDR3 protein: CASSQGTTTGILYF; CDR3 DNA: TGTGCCAGCAGCCAAGGGACCACAACAGGGATCTTGTACTTC
clone size: few; V gene: TRBV7-3; D gene: NA; CDR3 length: 14; J gene: TRBJ2-3; CDR3 protein: CASLKPVQTDTQYF; CDR3 DNA: TGTGCCAGCCTTAAGCCTGTGCAGACAGATACGCAGTATTTT
clone size: few; V gene: TRBV27; D gene: NA; CDR3 length: 15; J gene: TRBJ2-1; CDR3 protein: CASRPRRQESRGQFF; CDR3 DNA: TGTGCCAGCAGGCCGCGTAGACAGGAGTCGAGGGGGCAGTTCTTC